This T cell receptor (beta chain) was sequenced during a study of T cell repertoires in cytomegalovirus infection. At the level of the study: Carrying CMV and the relevant HLA type showed in public TCR beta signatures.

Germline-derived CDR1 and CDR2 are LNHDA and SQIVND (reference sequence). V was trimmed by 6 bases and J by 7 bases, leaving 10 bases between them. The CDR3 loop spans 12 amino acids. Regarding the study as a whole: Adding up the frequency of public TCR beta families identified people who carried CMV plus the relevant HLA. It was HLA-C-restricted CMV-specific TCR beta clonotypes that dominated the response ex vivo.

This clonotype was detected only a few times. Its antigen is undetermined. TCRdb processed the reads anew with MiXCR; each CDR3 protein has one entry. The profile covers some 280,000 distinct CDR3 sequences, with roughly 15% appearing a single time and around 9% taken by the ten largest. The sequence was collected from a human donor in good health (CMV status not recorded). Some clones in this sample may be carry-over from other donors' samples. The sample was PBMCs. This chain connects TRBV19 to TRBJ2-1; the D gene is possibly TRBD2 (6 bases). The CDR3 reads CASRTRGNEQFF. CDR3 nucleotide sequence: TGTGCCAGTAGAACCCGGGGGAATGAGCAGTTCTTC.